Given below is one T cell receptor (beta chain) in context. No antigen is known for it. The data were obtained in a study of vaccination and CD4 T cells after COVID-19. Treatment defined: approximately 11-day PBMC culture with coronavirus spike peptide pools or control peptides (ViraFEST assay). The germline V gene has CDR1 MNHNS and CDR2 SASEGT. The trim removed 5 bases at V and 2 bases at J, leaving 5 bases unmatched. CDR3 length: 14 residues. At the Johns Hopkins FTIC core, DNA taken from cultured CD4+ T cells was sequenced by way of the Oncomine TCR Beta short-read assay. TCRdb redid the calling of the PCR reads with MiXCR, one entry per CDR3 protein. The sample has fewer than 15,000 distinct CDR3 sequences, roughly 50% seen once.

Sequencing was done on a sample of CD4+ T cells from blood, cultured in vitro. The gene calls are TRBV6-1 and TRBJ2-7; the match to TRBD1 covers 8 bases. The receptor was isolated from a human donor who had recovered from COVID-19. CDR3 region: CASSKTGAPYEQYF. CDR3 in DNA: TGTGCCAGCAGTAAGACAGGGGCCCCCTACGAGCAGTACTTC.